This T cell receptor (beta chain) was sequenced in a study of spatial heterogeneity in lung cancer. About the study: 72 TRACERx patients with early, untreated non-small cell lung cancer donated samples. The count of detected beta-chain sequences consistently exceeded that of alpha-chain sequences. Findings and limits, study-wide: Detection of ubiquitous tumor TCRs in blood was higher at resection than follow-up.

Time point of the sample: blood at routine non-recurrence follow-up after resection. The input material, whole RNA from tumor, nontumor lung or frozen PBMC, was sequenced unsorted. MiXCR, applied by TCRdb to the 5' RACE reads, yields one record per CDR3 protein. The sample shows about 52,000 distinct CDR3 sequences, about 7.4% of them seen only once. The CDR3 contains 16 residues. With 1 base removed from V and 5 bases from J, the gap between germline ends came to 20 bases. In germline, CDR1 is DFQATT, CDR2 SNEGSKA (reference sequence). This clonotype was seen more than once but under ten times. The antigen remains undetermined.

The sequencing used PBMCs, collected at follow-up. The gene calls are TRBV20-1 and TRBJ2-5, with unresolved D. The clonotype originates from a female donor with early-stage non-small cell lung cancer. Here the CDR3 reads CSARVAFSGIWETQYF. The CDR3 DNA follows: TGCAGTGCTAGAGTCGCTTTTAGTGGGATCTGGGAGACCCAGTACTTC.